Listed below are T cell receptor beta chains from one sample, sequenced in a study of T cell repertoires in cytomegalovirus infection. From the reads, TCRdb called clonotypes with MiXCR, one entry per CDR3 protein. The sample has under 40,000 distinct CDR3 sequences, roughly 54% seen once. These receptors have no known antigen. The source material was CD8+ T cells from cultured PBMCs, sampled from culture after CMV antigen stimulation. The origin of the receptors is a human donor in good health (CMV status not recorded). Some clones in this sample may be carry-over from other donors' samples. The CDR3 runs from the conserved cysteine through the conserved F or W. The D gene is left open where the match is weak. Clone size is given for some rows only: seen once, a few or many times, or a class if the clone is expanded.

>TRBV7-6|-|-|TRBJ2-7
TGTGCCAGCAGCACGGGAGCCGAGCAGTACTTC
CASSTGAEQYF
>TRBV7-6|-|-|TRBJ2-5
TGTGCCAGCACCCGAATGGGAGTTGGGGAGACCCAGTACTTC
CASTRMGVGETQYF
>TRBV19|-|TRBD1|TRBJ1-1
TGTGCCAGTAGTATAGATCCGGGGGGGACAGGATTAATGAACACTGAAGCTTTCTTT
CASSIDPGGTGLMNTEAFF
>TRBV5-4|-|TRBD2|TRBJ2-1
TGTGCCAGCAGCTCCACCCCAGACCCAAGGGGAGGGCCTTTCAATGAGCAGTTCTTC
CASSSTPDPRGGPFNEQFF
>TRBV20-1|-|-|TRBJ1-2
TGCAGTGCCGAAGAGGACGGTCCGTACTATGGCTACACCTTC
CSAEEDGPYYGYTF
>TRBV6-8|-|-|TRBJ2-3
TGTGCCAGCAGTTACAAGGGGGGCCTGCCTAGCACAGATACGCAGTATTTT
CASSYKGGLPSTDTQYF
>TRBV27|-|-|TRBJ1-4
TGTGCCAGCAGTCCACTTTCGGAGGCTCCAACTAATGAAAAACTGTTTTTT
CASSPLSEAPTNEKLFF
>TRBV12-3/TRBV12-4|-|-|TRBJ2-7
TGTGCCAGCAGCCAACCTGGGGGGTACTACGAGCAGTACTTC
CASSQPGGYYEQYF
>TRBV7-3|-|-|TRBJ1-1
TGTGCCAGCAGCTCCTCTGAACAGGGTGAAGCTTTCTTT
CASSSSEQGEAFF
>TRBV10-3|few|TRBD2|TRBJ2-3
TGTGCCATCAGTGAGGGGACTAGCGGGAGTACAGATACGCAGTATTTT
CAISEGTSGSTDTQYF
>TRBV2|few|-|TRBJ2-2
TGTGCCAGCAGTGTGGGCACCGGACTGTCCGAGGGGAACACCGGGGAGCTGTTTTTT
CASSVGTGLSEGNTGELFF
>TRBV12-3/TRBV12-4|-|TRBD1|TRBJ2-3
TGTGCCAGCAGGGGACAGGCAGATACGCAGTATTTT
CASRGQADTQYF
>TRBV12-5|many|-|TRBJ1-2
TGTGCTAGTGGTTTGGAGGGGTTTGGGTCCTATGGCTACACCTTC
CASGLEGFGSYGYTF
>TRBV20-1|-|-|TRBJ2-1
TGCAGTGCTAGCTTCACGACGGTCTCCTACAATGAGCAGTTCTTC
CSASFTTVSYNEQFF
>TRBV15|-|-|TRBJ2-1
TGTGCCACCAGCGTCGACAGGTTGGGGGCTAATGAGCAGTTCTTC
CATSVDRLGANEQFF
>TRBV19|-|TRBD1|TRBJ2-5
TGTGCCAGTAGTATTGGGACAGGGAGTCTGGAGACCCAGTACTTC
CASSIGTGSLETQYF
>TRBV6-1|few|-|TRBJ1-5
TGTGCCAGCAGTGAAGATCATACAGGGATTAATCAGCCCCAGCATTTT
CASSEDHTGINQPQHF
>TRBV28|-|-|TRBJ1-1
TGTGCCAGCAGTTTGCCGGAATCCGCGAACACTGAAGCTTTCTTT
CASSLPESANTEAFF
>TRBV27|-|-|TRBJ2-5
TGTGCCAGCAGTTTATCTCTTTTAGAGTCCCAAGAGACCCAGTACTTC
CASSLSLLESQETQYF
>TRBV28|-|-|TRBJ1-5
TGTGCCAGCAGTGGGGGAGAGGGGCTGAGCAATCAGCCCCAGCATTTT
CASSGGEGLSNQPQHF
>TRBV18|few|-|TRBJ2-5
TGTGCCAGCTCACCACGGCGGGACGGTCAAGAGACCCAGTACTTC
CASSPRRDGQETQYF
>TRBV7-9|-|-|TRBJ1-1
TGTGCCAGCAGTTCCCGGACCCAGAACACTGAAGCTTTCTTT
CASSSRTQNTEAFF
>TRBV7-6|-|-|TRBJ1-1
TGTGCCAGCAGCCTCCTATTCGAAAACGCGCTTGAAGCTTTCTTT
CASSLLFENALEAFF
>TRBV12-3/TRBV12-4|few|-|TRBJ2-2
TGTGCCAGCAGTTTCGGGCAACGGGAGCTGTTTTTT
CASSFGQRELFF
>TRBV7-3|many|-|TRBJ2-3
TGTGCCAGCAGCTCACTGGGGACAGATACGCAGTATTTT
CASSSLGTDTQYF
>TRBV6-5|-|-|TRBJ2-3
TGTGCCAGCAGTCAGGGAAGAGGAGATACGCAGTATTTT
CASSQGRGDTQYF
>TRBV24-1|-|TRBD1|TRBJ2-7
TGTGCCACCAGTGACCGGGACAGGTCCTACGAGCAGTACTTC
CATSDRDRSYEQYF
>TRBV6-1|-|-|TRBJ2-7
TGTGCCACCGAACGGGGATTCTCCTACGAGCAGTACTTC
CATERGFSYEQYF
>TRBV6-1|once|-|TRBJ1-6
TGTGCCAGCAGTTTTAGGGACGCAGCCTATAATTCACCCCTCCACTTT
CASSFRDAAYNSPLHF
>TRBV27|-|-|TRBJ1-2
TGTGCCAGCAGACCGAGCGACACAGGGTACTATGGCTACACCTTC
CASRPSDTGYYGYTF
>TRBV27|few|-|TRBJ1-2
TGTGCCAGCAGCTTTGGGATGGGGGATGGCTACACCTTC
CASSFGMGDGYTF
>TRBV7-2|many|-|TRBJ1-1
TGTGCCAGCAGCCTCAGTGATTCCATGAACACTGAAGCTTTCTTT
CASSLSDSMNTEAFF
>TRBV7-3|-|-|TRBJ2-5
TGTGCCAGCAGCTCCCCGGGGCTCCAAGAGACCCAGTACTTC
CASSSPGLQETQYF
>TRBV7-8|few|TRBD2|TRBJ2-1
TGTGCCAGCACCGGGACTAGCGGGACTGGTGAGCAGTTCTTC
CASTGTSGTGEQFF
>TRBV5-5|few|-|TRBJ1-2
TGTGCCAGCAGCTTGGGGGACATCGGGAACTATCGCTATGGCTACACCTTC
CASSLGDIGNYRYGYTF
>TRBV12-5|-|-|TRBJ2-1
TGTGCTAGTGGTTTGGTCGCCCCCCGCGACAATGAGCAGTTCTTC
CASGLVAPRDNEQFF
>TRBV12-3/TRBV12-4|-|TRBD1|TRBJ2-7
TGTGCCAGCAGTTTAATGGCAGGGGGTTCCTACGAGCAGTACTTC
CASSLMAGGSYEQYF
>TRBV24-1|once|-|TRBJ2-1
TGTGCCACCAGTGATCCGGGACTGGGTTACAATGAGCAGTTCTTC
CATSDPGLGYNEQFF
>TRBV7-9|few|-|TRBJ1-1
TGTGCCAGCAGCTTAGTCAAGGGGCGGAGGAACACTGAAGCTTTCTTT
CASSLVKGRRNTEAFF
>TRBV7-8|few|-|TRBJ2-4
TGTGCCAGCAGCCCAGGGGCGGGGCGGGTGAACATTCAGTACTTC
CASSPGAGRVNIQYF
>TRBV7-2|few|TRBD2|TRBJ2-3
TGTGCCAGCAGCCTTACATCCGGGGCGGGAGGGCCCACAGATACGCAGTATTTT
CASSLTSGAGGPTDTQYF
>TRBV7-3|-|-|TRBJ2-3
TGTGCCAGCAGCCCTACGGGGGCTAGCACAGATACGCAGTATTTT
CASSPTGASTDTQYF
>TRBV4-2|-|-|TRBJ2-3
TGTGCCAGCAGCCCAGCCGTAAAAAAAATGGGGTATTTT
CASSPAVKKMGYF
>TRBV10-3|-|TRBD1|TRBJ2-5
TGTGCCATCGGGGGACAGGGCGCTCAAGAGACCCAGTACTTC
CAIGGQGAQETQYF
>TRBV7-3|-|TRBD2|TRBJ2-1
TGTGCCAGCAGCTCCCATCCTAGCGGGAGTTTCCCGAGCTCCTACAATGAGCAGTTCTTC
CASSSHPSGSFPSSYNEQFF
>TRBV7-3|many|TRBD2|TRBJ2-5
TGTGCCAGCAGCTTATCGGCTAGCGGCCAAGAGACCCAGTACTTC
CASSLSASGQETQYF
>TRBV6-5|-|-|TRBJ2-1
TGTGCCAGCAGTTTCACCGACGGATTAAGGGGTTACAATGAGCAGTTCTTC
CASSFTDGLRGYNEQFF
>TRBV4-2|-|-|TRBJ2-5
TGTGCCAGCAGCCAAGGGCTAGGAGAGGGCAGTACCCAGTACTTC
CASSQGLGEGSTQYF
>TRBV7-6|-|-|TRBJ1-2
TGTGCCAGCAGGTCGAGGGTAGGAGATCCTAAGGGCGATGGCTACACCTTC
CASRSRVGDPKGDGYTF
>TRBV7-2|few|-|TRBJ2-3
TGTGCCAGCCCCCCATCGGGCTTAGTCACAGATACGCAGTATTTT
CASPPSGLVTDTQYF
>TRBV29-1|-|-|TRBJ2-6
TGCAGCGTAGTATCCTTGACAGGATCTGGGGCCAACGTCCTGACTTTC
CSVVSLTGSGANVLTF
>TRBV7-8|few|TRBD1|TRBJ1-5
TGTGCCAGCAGCCTCCTCCCCGGGACAGATAGCAATCAGCCCCAGCATTTT
CASSLLPGTDSNQPQHF
>TRBV20-1|-|-|TRBJ2-7
TGCAGTGCTAGAGATATCTGGGGTTCCTACGAGCAGTACTTC
CSARDIWGSYEQYF
>TRBV7-6|-|TRBD1|TRBJ1-5
TGTGCCAGCAGGCAGGGGGCCGGTCAGCCCCAGCATTTT
CASRQGAGQPQHF
>TRBV7-9|-|TRBD1|TRBJ2-2
TGTGCCAGCTCTACGGGACAGGGGAACACCGGGGAGCTGTTTTTT
CASSTGQGNTGELFF
>TRBV7-9|few|-|TRBJ2-3
TGTGCCAGCAGCGACCCAATGGAGGGGAAGCGGAGCCCTGCGAATACGCAGTATTTT
CASSDPMEGKRSPANTQYF
>TRBV19|-|TRBD2|TRBJ2-3
TGTGCCAGTAGTATCACAGCGGGACTAGAGGGGGATACGCAGTATTTT
CASSITAGLEGDTQYF
>TRBV12-3/TRBV12-4|few|-|TRBJ1-1
TGTGCCAGCAGTTTAGCCGGTTCGAACACTGAAGCTTTCTTT
CASSLAGSNTEAFF
>TRBV7-6|-|TRBD2|TRBJ2-2
TGTGCCAGCAGCCCGACTAGCGGGGGCCCGAACACCGGGGAGCTGTTTTTT
CASSPTSGGPNTGELFF